A single sample gave rise to the 21 T cell receptor beta chains below, sequenced in a study of T-cell reconstitution after alpha-beta-depleted transplantation in children. Overall study results and limits: Diversity and T-cell counts at one year after transplant derived mostly from new T cells.

Their antigens are not known. As it was prepared, the TCRbeta library received unique molecular identifiers. One entry per CDR3 protein, called by TCRdb with MiXCR from the PCR reads. The data show approximately 300,000 distinct CDR3 sequences, around 7.1% seen once. The material sequenced was peripheral blood, taken 360 days after TCRalphabeta/CD19-depleted stem cell transplant. The receptors were gathered from a female patient between 2 and 15 years old who had a stem cell transplant for Fanconi anemia, so the T cells may come from the graft donor.

The J gene is TRBJ2-6, the V gene TRBV28, with D unresolved. The CDR3 is 16 residues long. The ends were cut back, 3 bases at V and 0 bases at J, with 9 bases in the middle. Germline V lookup: CDR1 MDHEN, CDR2 SYDVKM. CDR3 sequence (DNA): TGTGCCAGCAGTTTTTATCAGATCTCTGGGGCCAACGTCCTGACTTTC. Amino acids: CASSFYQISGANVLTF.

This clonotype showed up many times. The chain recombines TRBV5-1 with TRBJ2-1; 8 bases agree with TRBD2. CDR3 length: 15 amino acids. The V and J ends lost 2 bases and 0 bases, in that order; junction bases with no gene match: 1. Germline CDR1 and CDR2: SGHRS and YFSETQ. The chain's CDR3 is CASSLAGASYNEQFF. The CDR3 nucleotides are TGCGCCAGCAGCTTAGCGGGGGCCTCCTACAATGAGCAGTTCTTC.

This clonotype was seen ten or more times. The chain couples TRBV3-1 to TRBJ1-2; 7 bases are a match to TRBD1. CDR1 LGHDT and CDR2 YNNKEL come from the germline V gene (reference sequence). Trimming at V came to 1 base and at J to 8 bases, leaving 7 bases not matched to a gene. CDR3 length: 14 residues. CDR3 DNA sequence: TGTGCCAGCAGCCAAGTGAGGGGGCAGGGCGGCTACACCTTC. It codes for CASSQVRGQGGYTF.

The chain employs TRBV6-5 and TRBJ1-3; D call uncertain. V lost 2 bases to trimming and J lost 4 bases, with 12 bases between them. CDR3 length: 15 amino acids. Germline CDR1 and CDR2: MNHEY and SVGAGI. The CDR3 loop reads CASSYGRRLGNTIYF. CDR3 coding DNA: TGTGCCAGCAGTTACGGTCGGAGATTAGGAAACACCATATATTTT.

This clonotype was seen at least ten times. This rearrangement joins TRBV5-1 to TRBJ1-2; perhaps TRBD1 as D (6 bases). This CDR3 is built from 17 residues. Germline V gene lookup returns CDR1 SGHRS and CDR2 YFSETQ. Trimming stripped 3 bases from V and 0 bases from J, with 18 bases between. In DNA, the CDR3 is TGCGCCAGCAGCTCCTTACCTTCGAGACAGGCTAACTATGGCTACACCTTC. Its translation: CASSSLPSRQANYGYTF. Combining the CDR3 with reference TRBV5-1 and TRBJ1-2 gives the whole variable domain KAGVTQTPRYLIKTRGQQVTLSCSPISGHRSVSWYQQTPGQGLQFLFEYFSETQRNKGNFPGRFSGRQFSNSRSEMNVSTLELGDSALYLCASSSLPSRQANYGYTFGSGTRLTVV.

This clonotype was observed many times. The chain joins TRBV7-6 to TRBJ2-3; D perhaps matches TRBD2 (7 bases). The CDR3 is made up of 16 amino acids. V was shortened by 3 bases and J by 8 bases, with 21 bases between the two germline ends. CDR1 is SGHVS, CDR2 FNYEAQ, per germline. As DNA, the CDR3 is TGTGCCAGCAGCTTCCCCCAAGGGGGGGGCCGTGGTACGCAGTATTTT. Translation gives CASSFPQGGGRGTQYF.

This clonotype was observed many times. The chain combines TRBV18 with TRBJ2-2; D might be TRBD1 (6 bases). There are 16 residues in the CDR3. Germline V lookup: CDR1 KGHSH, CDR2 LQKENI. The V end was cut by 1 base, the J end by 0 bases, with 9 bases between. The CDR3 reads CASSPQSGANTGELFF. For the CDR3, the DNA is TGTGCCAGCTCACCACAGTCAGGGGCGAACACCGGGGAGCTGTTTTTT.

The table lists this clonotype with many counts. The chain is built from TRBV18 and TRBJ2-1, with a possible D match to TRBD2 (6 bases). Trimming removed 8 bases from V and 8 bases from J, with 13 bases in between. CDR1 is KGHSH and CDR2 is LQKENI in the germline V gene. The CDR3 runs to 12 residues. CDR3 sequence (DNA): TGTGCCAGCGGACTAAAGGTGGATGAGCAGTTCTTC. Its protein product is CASGLKVDEQFF.

Ten or more counts support this clonotype. This rearrangement joins TRBV6-5 to TRBJ1-5; unclear D gene. Between the trimmed V and J ends, which lost 6 bases and 0 bases, there was a span of 18 bases. The CDR3 covers 17 residues. Looked up from germline, CDR1 is MNHEY and CDR2 is SVGAGI. CDR3: CASSPTYKDVSNQPQHF. CDR3 in DNA: TGTGCCAGCAGCCCTACCTATAAGGATGTTAGCAATCAGCCCCAGCATTTT.

This clonotype was counted ten times or more. The chain has TRBV24-1 and TRBJ1-5; 7 bases are shared with TRBD1. This CDR3 contains 15 residues. J was trimmed by 1 base and V by 4 bases; bases with no gene match: 3. The germline V gene has CDR1 KGHDR and CDR2 SFDVKD. The CDR3 region has the DNA TGTGCCACCAGTGAGGGGGGACAGAGCAATCAGCCCCAGCATTTT. Translated: CATSEGGQSNQPQHF.

The sample holds a few counts of this clonotype. V is TRBV4-1 and J is TRBJ1-2; no definite D call. Germline loops: CDR1 MGHRA, CDR2 YSYEKL. Trimming stripped 1 base from V and 8 bases from J, with 11 bases between. This CDR3 spans 13 amino acids. CDR3 in amino acids: CASSQALSGGYTF. CDR3 sequence (DNA): TGCGCCAGCAGCCAAGCCCTATCGGGAGGCTACACCTTC.

The V and J genes are TRBV9 and TRBJ2-3; perhaps TRBD2 as D (6 bases). Trimming removed 0 bases at V and 4 bases at J, with 15 bases between. Germline V CDR1 and CDR2: SGDLS, YYNGEE. The CDR3 has 16 residues. The CDR3 region is CASSVGIAGSADTQYF. The CDR3 DNA follows: TGTGCCAGCAGCGTAGGAATTGCGGGGTCCGCAGATACGCAGTATTTT.

This clonotype was found many times. The rearrangement joins TRBV2 to TRBJ2-6; 8 bases match TRBD1. The CDR3 extends over 17 amino acids. With V trimmed by 6 bases and J by 4 bases, 11 bases remained unmatched. The germline gives CDR1 SNHLY, CDR2 FYNNEI. CDR3 nucleotide sequence: TGTGCCAGCAGGGCAGGACAGGGACTGCGAGGGGCCAACGTCCTGACTTTC. Residues: CASRAGQGLRGANVLTF.

This clonotype was observed at least ten times. The chain is built from TRBV15 and TRBJ2-1, with 12 nucleotides matching TRBD1. V lost 5 bases, J lost 2 bases, and 4 bases stayed unmatched. Germline loops: CDR1 LNHNV, CDR2 YYDKDF (reference sequence). The CDR3 is 16 amino acids. CDR3 loop: CATSGGTGGTYNEQFF. CDR3 bases: TGTGCCACCAGCGGTGGGACAGGGGGCACCTACAATGAGCAGTTCTTC.

This clonotype was detected many times. V is TRBV5-1 and J is TRBJ2-7; D might be TRBD1 or TRBD2, each matching 6 bases. Trimming removed 0 bases at V and 7 bases at J, with 14 bases between. Germline V gives CDR1 SGHRS, CDR2 YFSETQ. The CDR3 runs to 14 residues. DNA of the CDR3: TGCGCCAGCAGCTTGGAGTCGGGGGCTGGGGAGCAGTACTTC. It translates to CASSLESGAGEQYF.

This clonotype was counted only a few times. CDR3 coding DNA: TGTGCCAGCAGACCCTTTGAAGCTTTCTTT. This encodes CASRPFEAFF. The chain couples TRBV7-9 to TRBJ1-1; D not resolved. Germline V gene data show CDR1 as SEHNR and CDR2 as FQNEAQ (reference sequence). This CDR3 has 10 amino acids. V was shortened by 6 bases and J by 7 bases, with 6 bases between the two germline ends.

This clonotype was counted many times. The rearrangement links TRBV7-2 to TRBJ2-1; D gene uncertain. CDR3 size: 13 residues. Trimming removed 5 bases at V and 3 bases at J, with 8 bases between. The germline gives CDR1 SGHTA, CDR2 FQGNSA. In DNA, the CDR3 is TGTGCCAGCAGCCCGCGGAACTACAATGAGCAGTTCTTC. This gives the protein CASSPRNYNEQFF.

At least ten counts were recorded for this clonotype. The V call is TRBV6-5, the J call TRBJ2-7, with D possibly matching TRBD1 (6 bases). The CDR3 spans 14 residues. V gave up 7 bases and J gave up 3 bases, with 16 bases separating them. Looked up from germline, CDR1 is MNHEY and CDR2 is SVGAGI. CDR3 DNA sequence: TGTGCCAGCACTTCGGGACACGGTTTCTACGAGCAGTACTTC. Its translation: CASTSGHGFYEQYF.

This clonotype has at least ten counts. V and J are TRBV20-1 and TRBJ1-1; a weak D match, TRBD1 (6 bases). The V end lost 5 bases, the J end lost 4 bases, and 14 bases lay between the germline ends. The CDR3 consists of 13 residues. CDR1 is DFQATT, CDR2 SNEGSKA, per germline (reference sequence). CDR3 coding DNA: TGCAGTGCTCCCAGGGGAGGAGGCACTGAAGCTTTCTTT. As protein: CSAPRGGGTEAFF.

The chain carries TRBV5-1 and TRBJ2-2; perhaps D is TRBD1 or TRBD2 (5 bases each). This CDR3 spans 16 amino acids. V gave up 4 bases and J gave up 0 bases, with 13 bases separating them. Germline V CDR1 and CDR2: SGHRS, YFSETQ. The CDR3 bases are TGCGCCAGCAGCCGAGGGACGGACGCGAACACCGGGGAGCTGTTTTTT. It specifies CASSRGTDANTGELFF.

This clonotype came up many times. The chain employs TRBV7-2 and TRBJ2-7, with 9 bases that match TRBD2. The CDR3 length is 16 residues. V lost 3 bases to trimming and J lost 1 base; unmatched junction nucleotides: 7. Germline V gene data show CDR1 as SGHTA and CDR2 as FQGNSA. CDR3 nucleotides: TGTGCCAGCAGCTTCCACAAGACTAGCGGTTCCTACGAGCAGTACTTC. Translation: CASSFHKTSGSYEQYF. Looking up the rest from reference TRBV7-2 and TRBJ2-7 gives the full variable domain: GAGVSQSPSNKVTEKGKDVELRCDPISGHTALYWYRQSLGQGLEFLIYFQGNSAPDKSGLPSDRFSAERTGGSVSTLTIQRTQQEDSAVYLCASSFHKTSGSYEQYFGPGTRLTVT.